This TCR beta chain was obtained from a study of T-cell reconstitution after alpha-beta-depleted transplantation in children. Overall study findings and caveats: Counts and diversity of T cells one year after transplant came mostly from newly produced T cells. Surviving recipient cells, namely T cells and thymic progenitors, were the source of high day-60 TCRbeta diversity in some patients. At around two months after transplant, the alpha-beta T cells were reportedly derived from several hundred expanded clones that came from non-depleted graft cells.

Preparation of the TCRbeta library used unique molecular identifiers. TCRdb fed the PCR reads into MiXCR, producing one record per CDR3 protein. The sample has some 150,000 distinct CDR3 sequences; around 9% are singletons. As regards this clonotype: No antigen is known for it.

The specimen comprised PBMCs, mostly from graft donor cells, sampled 180 days after TCRalphabeta/CD19-depleted stem cell transplant. The clonotype comes from a female patient between 2 and 15 years old who had a stem cell transplant for congenital amegakaryocytic thrombocytopenia, so the T cells may come from the graft donor.

CDR3 residues: CASLAAGSYTGELFF. CDR3 sequence (DNA): TGCGCCAGCCTGGCGGCGGGAAGCTACACCGGGGAGCTGTTTTTT. V is TRBV5-1 and J is TRBJ2-2; D might be TRBD2 (6 bases). With 7 bases removed from V and 3 bases from J, the gap between germline ends came to 16 bases. This CDR3 has 15 residues. CDR1 and CDR2 (germline): SGHRS, YFSETQ.